The clone carrying this TCR beta chain showed up many times. Regarding time point: sample taken at primary tumor resection. Researchers sequenced whole RNA taken from tumor, nontumor lung or frozen PBMC without sorting. These data originate in a study of spatial heterogeneity in lung cancer. Study information: Across the raw uncorrected reads, a unique TCR and UMI combination was observed, on average, more than ten times.

In the library, each TCR cDNA molecule bore its own unique molecular identifier. One entry per CDR3 protein results from TCRdb running MiXCR on the 5' RACE reads. The profile shows under 40,000 distinct CDR3 sequences, roughly 5.2% of them singletons. The input for sequencing was PBMCs, taken at surgery. The receptor comes from a female donor with early-stage non-small cell lung cancer.

This chain's CDR3 is CASSPPVTREQYF. CDR3 nucleotide sequence: TGTGCCAGTAGCCCCCCAGTGACCCGCGAGCAGTACTTC. This chain links TRBV19 with TRBJ2-7; D gene uncertain. Germline loops: CDR1 LNHDA, CDR2 SQIVND (reference sequence). The CDR3 has 13 amino acids. Trimming removed 6 bases at V and 6 bases at J, with 15 bases between. Full variable domain (rest looked up from reference TRBV19 and TRBJ2-7): DGGITQSPKYLFRKEGQNVTLSCEQNLNHDAMYWYRQDPGQGLRLIYYSQIVNDFQKGDIAEGYSVSREKKESFPLTVTSAQKNPTAFYLCASSPPVTREQYFGPGTRLTVT.